This T cell receptor (beta chain) was profiled in a study of OX40 agonist ivuxolimab in advanced cancers. Points from the study as a whole: Clonal expansion from baseline to week 6 occurred in both CD4+ and CD8+ T cells.

Sequencing was performed with immunoSEQ multiplex PCR; in TCRdb, only in-frame clones are kept and a portion is missing. The sample includes some 66,000 clones, around nine tenths of them seen just once. Comment on this clone: Antigen unknown.

Patients who had autoimmune disease history or got systemic immunosuppression were left out. The TCR comes from an adult with an advanced solid tumor such as melanoma, head and neck, liver or kidney cancer. Material: CD4+ or CD8+ T cells sorted from blood, obtained in a trial of the OX40 agonist ivuxolimab.

For the CDR3, the DNA is TGTGCCAGTATGGGGGTCGCAGATACGCAGTATTTT. Translation gives CASMGVADTQYF. V is TRBV19 and J is TRBJ2-3; D is possibly TRBD1 or TRBD2 (5 bases each). Per the germline V gene, CDR1 is LNHDA and CDR2 is SQIVND (reference sequence). The CDR3 extends over 12 amino acids. Trimming left V 7 bases short and J 4 bases short, with 9 bases between.